This record looks at one T cell receptor (beta chain) sequence and its context. The data are from a study of shared clonotypes between healthy human individuals. Germline V gene data show CDR1 as SGHNT and CDR2 as YYREEE (reference sequence). The CDR3 is made up of 15 amino acids. Trimming stripped 4 bases from V and 2 bases from J, with 13 bases between. Libraries were prepared by immunoSEQ multiplex PCR; TCRdb keeps only in-frame clonotypes and omits some of them. This sample has roughly 720,000 clones, with 90% found just once. This TCR came from a man in his late teens or twenties in good health. Some clones in this sample may be carry-over from other donors' samples. The chain couples TRBV5-4 to TRBJ2-1; possible D gene TRBD2, 5 bases. Sequencing was done on a sample of memory CD8+ T cells from PBMCs. Documented subset: CD45RO+ cells pooled with CCR7-negative TemRA cells. CDR3 residues: CASSMNVGAYNEQFF. The CDR3 DNA is TGTGCCAGCAGCATGAACGTGGGAGCCTACAATGAGCAGTTCTTC. Complete variable domain (other parts from reference TRBV5-4 and TRBJ2-1): ETGVTQSPTHLIKTRGQQVTLRCSSQSGHNTVSWYQQALGQGPQFIFQYYREEENGRGNFPPRFSGLQFPNYSSELNVNALELDDSALYLCASSMNVGAYNEQFFGPGTRLTVL.